This T cell receptor (beta chain) emerged from a study of blood T cells in healthy people across ages. Study-wide findings and caveats: Calculation of diversity from one million T cells yielded estimates considered to be underestimates.

With regard to this clonotype: Antigen unknown.

They isolated at least 7 million PBMCs from each sample. CDR1 is LGHDT, CDR2 YNNKEL, per germline (reference sequence). The CDR3 has 13 residues. A sample-barcoded 5' primer and a J-beta primer mix were used in a second PCR of roughly 7 to 12 cycles. Every cDNA molecule bore a tag from a template-switch adaptor containing 12 random nucleotides. In TCRdb, the 5' RACE reads were re-called with MiXCR into one record per CDR3 protein. This table has 350,000 to 450,000 distinct CDR3 sequences, about 52% appearing once. J is TRBJ2-4 and V is TRBV3-1; 7 bases are a match to TRBD1. The J call may be in error: the DNA end matches TRBJ2-7 better. The receptor was isolated from a man aged 60 to 69 in good health. Sample: blood. The CDR3 DNA follows: TGTGCCAGCAGCCAGATGACAGGGAACGAGCAGTACTTC. This codes for CASSQMTGNEQYF.